A selection of T cell receptor beta chains follows, all from one sample in a study of T cells after posttransplantation cyclophosphamide. Here immunoSEQ multiplex PCR was the method, and the copy in TCRdb shows in-frame clones only, minus some. The sample records fewer than 35,000 clones, 90% to 95% being singletons. The sequenced material came from naive CD4+ T cells sorted from blood. These receptors originate from a man aged 25 to 45 in good health and a related stem cell transplant donor. Both conserved end residues are part of each CDR3. The D gene is left open where the match is weak. Clone size is shown for a subset of rows, as once, few, many or a class of expanded clone.

d_gene,j_gene,abundance,v_gene,CDR3aa,CDR3nt
TRBD2,TRBJ2-5,-,TRBV19,CASSSRLAGVLQETQYF,TGTGCCAGTAGTTCCCGACTAGCGGGGGTCCTACAAGAGACCCAGTACTTC
-,TRBJ1-2,-,TRBV29-1,CSVEDLLEVHVYTF,TGCAGCGTTGAAGATCTCCTTGAAGTACATGTCTACACCTTC
-,TRBJ1-4,once,TRBV7-9,CASSFQGGTNEKLFF,TGTGCCAGCAGCTTTCAGGGAGGGACTAATGAAAAACTGTTTTTT
TRBD1,TRBJ2-7,-,TRBV5-1,CASSFPRTGGLSYEQYF,TGCGCCAGCAGCTTTCCGAGGACAGGGGGCCTATCGTACGAGCAGTACTTC
TRBD1,TRBJ1-2,few,TRBV5-6,CASSYRGRYGYTF,TGTGCCAGCAGCTACAGGGGCCGCTATGGCTACACCTTC
-,TRBJ2-3,-,TRBV19,CASSISGLQSTDTQYF,TGTGCCAGTAGTATCTCGGGACTCCAAAGCACAGATACGCAGTATTTT
TRBD1,TRBJ1-1,-,TRBV5-4,CASSQGQGTLNTEAFF,TGTGCCAGCAGCCAGGGACAGGGTACCTTGAACACTGAAGCTTTCTTT
-,TRBJ2-3,-,TRBV5-1,CASSLALSGWLADTQYF,TGCGCCAGCAGCTTGGCCCTATCAGGGTGGCTTGCAGATACGCAGTATTTT
-,TRBJ2-3,-,TRBV7-7,CASSPGIGADTQYF,TGTGCCAGCAGCCCAGGTATCGGGGCAGATACGCAGTATTTT
-,TRBJ1-2,few,TRBV6-1,CASREGNGYTF,TGTGCCAGCAGGGAGGGGAATGGCTACACCTTC